The TCR beta chain under discussion was sequenced for a study of blood T cell repertoires in COVID-19. Whole-study context: The study drew acute and convalescent COVID-19 samples from the United States, Italy and Spain.

Trimming removed 3 bases at V and 7 bases at J, with 11 bases between. Germline CDR1 and CDR2: SGHNT and YYREEE (reference sequence). CDR3 length: 13 amino acids. Methods used by the authors: Reference gene primers were amplified, and this amplification served to estimate nucleated cell counts. The protocol was immunoSEQ multiplex PCR, while the TCRdb copy is restricted to in-frame clones and leaves out a portion. The V and J calls and the clone size are those of that table, but D and trimming were determined from the DNA. The data contain tens of thousands of clones, around nine tenths of them singletons.

The chain recombines TRBV5-4 with TRBJ1-5; D possibly corresponds to TRBD1 (5 bases). The sample comprised peripheral blood. This TCR derives from a human donor with active COVID-19. The donor label of this sample is uncertain. The CDR3 DNA sequence: TGTGCCAGCAGCTCAGGGTTCGGGCAGCCCCAGCATTTT. Translating gives CASSSGFGQPQHF.